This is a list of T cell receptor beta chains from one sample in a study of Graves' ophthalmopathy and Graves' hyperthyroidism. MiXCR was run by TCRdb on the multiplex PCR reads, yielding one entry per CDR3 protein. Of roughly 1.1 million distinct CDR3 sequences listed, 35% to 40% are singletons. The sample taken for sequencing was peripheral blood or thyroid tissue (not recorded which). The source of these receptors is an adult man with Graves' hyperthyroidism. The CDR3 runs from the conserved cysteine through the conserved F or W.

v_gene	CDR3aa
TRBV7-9	CASSFANRRHAKKLFF
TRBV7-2	CASSLRGLLGETQYF
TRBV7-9	CASSPTRTQETQYF
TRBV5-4	CASSPGGYSFASSYGYTF
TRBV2	CASRLGTGLEYF
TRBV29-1	CSVVGGSYEQYF
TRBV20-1	CSASDRSGRSGNTIYF
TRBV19	CASSVGRRETSYEQYF
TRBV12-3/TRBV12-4	CASTPDGSSGNTIYF
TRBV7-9	CASTSLGRIHGELFF
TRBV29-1	CSVARRGISTEAFF
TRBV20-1	CSAPGRQGAWNEQYF
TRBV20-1	CSARAPGLAGENSYEQYF
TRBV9	CASSVTRDRGLLNTEAFF
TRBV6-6	CASSPLDGVGGRWEPQHF
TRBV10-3	CASSLSRGTQLETQYF
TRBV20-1	CSATGAGDPGGYTF
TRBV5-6	CASSWGGQGLSSPLHF
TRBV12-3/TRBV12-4	CASSSPGGSGGYEQYF
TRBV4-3	CASSQSLGRRAPLHF
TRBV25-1	CASSQAPDSRSYEQYF
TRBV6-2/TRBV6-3	CASSFWVDEKLFF
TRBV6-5	CASGKAGPTEAFF
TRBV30	CAWSVLRRDEQYF
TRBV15	CATSRDLGGGNQPQHF
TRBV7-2	CASSLSRGQTYEQYF
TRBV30	CAWSGRWGGREQYF
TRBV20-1	CSARGGTVETEAFF
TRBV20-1	CSAPQVPGRNYEQYF
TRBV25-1	CASAGPAGGFQETQYF
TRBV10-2	CASSEPEDRGGETQYF